Below are 26 T cell receptor beta chains sequenced from a single sample in a study of PD-L1 blockade in urothelial cancer. The time point: pretreatment peripheral blood. Assay used: immunoSEQ multiplex PCR; TCRdb lists only in-frame clones, some missing. The data contain about 95,000 clones, roughly 87% of them seen just once; the ten biggest clones take up roughly 2%. Sequencing was performed on PBMCs, taken around atezolizumab (anti-PD-L1) treatment. These receptors were collected from a man between 60 and 70 years old with urothelial cancer.

The chain recombines TRBV30 with TRBJ2-1, with D possibly TRBD2 on 6 matching bases. CDR3 length: 14 residues. The V gene lost 0 bases and the J gene lost 6 bases, with 12 bases spanning the gap. CDR1 is GTSNPN and CDR2 is SVGIG in the germline V gene (reference sequence). CDR3 sequence reads: CAWSVGSGINEQFF. The CDR3 DNA reads TGTGCCTGGAGTGTGGGTAGCGGAATCAATGAGCAGTTCTTC.

A single count supports this clone. The chain recombines TRBV5-6 with TRBJ2-7; D is ambiguous. Trimming stripped 0 bases from V and 3 bases from J, with 7 bases between. This CDR3 is 13 amino acids long. The germline V gene has CDR1 SGHDT and CDR2 YYEEEE. The CDR3: CASSLEASYEQYF. The CDR3 DNA sequence: TGTGCCAGCAGCTTGGAAGCGAGCTACGAGCAGTACTTC.

This chain joins TRBV7-6 and TRBJ1-4; 7 bases align to TRBD1. Germline V gene lookup returns CDR1 SGHVS and CDR2 FNYEAQ. Trimming at V came to 5 bases and at J to 8 bases, leaving 8 bases not matched to a gene. This CDR3 has 14 residues. This CDR3 reads CASSVGQRREKLFF. In DNA, the CDR3 is TGTGCCAGCAGCGTGGGACAGCGACGGGAAAAACTGTTTTTT.

Notes on this clone: This specimen includes other DNA sequences encoding the same CDR3. The chain combines TRBV5-4 with TRBJ2-5, with D uncertain. The V gene lost 0 bases and the J gene lost 3 bases, with 6 bases spanning the gap. The CDR3 totals 13 residues. Germline V CDR1 and CDR2: SGHNT, YYREEE (reference sequence). CDR3 DNA sequence: TGTGCCAGCAGCTTGGTGGCAGAAGAGACCCAGTACTTC. Translating gives CASSLVAEETQYF. Full variable domain (rest looked up from reference TRBV5-4 and TRBJ2-5): ETGVTQSPTHLIKTRGQQVTLRCSSQSGHNTVSWYQQALGQGPQFIFQYYREEENGRGNFPPRFSGLQFPNYSSELNVNALELDDSALYLCASSLVAEETQYFGPGTRLLVL.

This clone was seen a few times. The J gene is TRBJ1-1, the V gene TRBV9, with D unclear. CDR1 SGDLS and CDR2 YYNGEE come from the germline V gene. Trimming took off 0 bases at V and 3 bases at J, with 6 bases between the two ends. The CDR3 runs 13 residues. The CDR3 coding sequence is TGTGCCAGCAGCGTAGCGGCGGACACTGAAGCTTTCTTT. It specifies CASSVAADTEAFF.

The chain combines TRBV9 with TRBJ2-4; D possibly corresponds to TRBD2 (5 bases). V was shortened by 4 bases and J by 4 bases, with 9 bases between the two germline ends. Germline loops: CDR1 SGDLS, CDR2 YYNGEE. There are 13 residues in the CDR3. The CDR3 protein is CASSISVKNIQYF. The CDR3 DNA is TGTGCCAGCAGCATTAGCGTAAAAAACATTCAGTACTTC. Filled out from reference TRBV9 and TRBJ2-4, the complete variable domain reads DSGVTQTPKHLITATGQRVTLRCSPRSGDLSVYWYQQSLDQGLQFLIQYYNGEERAKGNILERFSAQQFPDLHSELNLSSLELGDSALYFCASSISVKNIQYFGAGTRLSVL.

V gene TRBV28 combines with J gene TRBJ2-7; D is unresolved. Per germline, CDR1 MDHEN and CDR2 SYDVKM. V lost 6 bases and J 0 bases, leaving 12 bases between the germline ends. The CDR3 is 14 residues long. The CDR3 sequence is CASRVGSPSYEQYF. The CDR3 nucleotides read TGTGCCAGCAGAGTCGGGTCCCCCTCCTACGAGCAGTACTTC.

The chain recombines TRBV18 with TRBJ2-1, with TRBD2 matching 11 bases. The germline gives CDR1 KGHSH, CDR2 LQKENI. Losses at the gene ends were 4 bases for V and 9 bases for J; bases not matched to a gene: 11. The CDR3 sequence is 16 residues long. The CDR3 sequence: CASSLYSGGATGEQFF. The CDR3 DNA is TGTGCCAGCTCACTGTATAGCGGGGGGGCCACCGGTGAGCAGTTCTTC.

The chain recombines TRBV25-1 with TRBJ1-2; 9 bases fit TRBD1. Trimming removed 5 bases from V and 2 bases from J; junction bases left unmatched: 9. Germline V CDR1 and CDR2: MGHDK, SYGVNS. The CDR3 length is 16 residues. The CDR3 loop is CASSKAGTGLNYGYTF. CDR3 nucleotide sequence: TGTGCCAGCAGTAAAGCTGGGACAGGGCTCAACTATGGCTACACCTTC.

This clone has a single count. V usage is TRBV5-1 and J usage is TRBJ2-5, with D perhaps TRBD1 (5 bases). Germline V gene sequence: CDR1 SGHRS, CDR2 YFSETQ. CDR3 length: 14 residues. The V and J ends lost 0 bases and 2 bases respectively, with 8 bases between them. CDR3 sequence (DNA): TGCGCCAGCAGCTTGGGGCGACAGCAAGAGACCCAGTACTTC. This gives the protein CASSLGRQQETQYF.

This chain connects TRBV7-3 to TRBJ1-1, with TRBD1 identical over 7 bases. V shed 5 bases and J 1 base; nucleotides not matched to a gene: 1. The CDR3 sequence is 13 residues long. Germline V gives CDR1 SGHTA, CDR2 FQGTGA. CDR3 in amino acids: CASSAGGNTEAFF. CDR3 coding DNA: TGTGCCAGCAGCGCAGGGGGGAACACTGAAGCTTTCTTT.

This chain connects TRBV28 to TRBJ1-2; D is undetermined. V was shortened by 5 bases and J by 2 bases, with 9 bases between the two germline ends. CDR1 and CDR2 (germline): MDHEN, SYDVKM. The CDR3 extends over 13 amino acids. CDR3 DNA sequence: TGTGCCAGCAGTCCAACACCAAACTATGGCTACACCTTC. Translated: CASSPTPNYGYTF.

This sequence joins TRBV29-1 and TRBJ2-1; 7 bases are shared with TRBD1. The germline CDR1 and CDR2 sequences are SQVTM and ANQGSEA. The trim removed 0 bases at V and 3 bases at J, leaving 2 bases unmatched. This CDR3 region has 14 residues. The CDR3 DNA is TGCAGCGTTGAAGATAGACAGGGCTACAATGAGCAGTTCTTC. This gives the protein CSVEDRQGYNEQFF.

This CDR3 is CASSFGQGGTYEQYF. CDR3 DNA: TGTGCCAGCAGTTTTGGACAGGGTGGCACCTACGAGCAGTACTTC. This rearrangement joins TRBV28 to TRBJ2-7; 8 nucleotides line up with TRBD1. Germline trimming cut 3 bases from V and 2 bases from J; bases unmatched to any gene: 6. CDR3 length: 15 amino acids. The germline gives CDR1 MDHEN, CDR2 SYDVKM.

The chain links TRBV28 to TRBJ1-1; a possible D gene is TRBD1 (6 bases). Trimming pared 6 bases from V and 6 bases from J, leaving 14 bases between. The CDR3 is 13 amino acids. The germline gives CDR1 MDHEN, CDR2 SYDVKM. The CDR3 protein is CASSAQGRAEAFF. CDR3 coding DNA: TGTGCCAGCAGCGCCCAGGGGAGAGCTGAAGCTTTCTTT.

The V and J genes are TRBV7-8 and TRBJ2-6; D might be TRBD2 (7 bases). From germline, CDR1 is SGHVS and CDR2 FQNEAQ. The CDR3 runs to 19 residues. V lost 1 base to trimming and J lost 0 bases, with 16 bases between them. The CDR3 is CASSLGGLADFSGANVLTF. CDR3 bases: TGTGCCAGCAGCTTAGGGGGGCTAGCGGATTTCTCTGGGGCCAACGTCCTGACTTTC. The variable domain in full, with the rest retrieved from reference TRBV7-8 and TRBJ2-6, is GAGVSQSPRYKVAKRGQDVALRCDPISGHVSLFWYQQALGQGPEFLTYFQNEAQLDKSGLPSDRFFAERPEGSVSTLKIQRTQQEDSAVYLCASSLGGLADFSGANVLTFGAGSRLTVL.

The genes are TRBV19 and TRBJ1-4; D is perhaps TRBD1 (6 bases). This CDR3 region has 14 residues. Trimming removed 3 bases at V and 4 bases at J, with 9 bases between. Germline V gives CDR1 LNHDA, CDR2 SQIVND (reference sequence). CDR3 loop: CASSIGQINEKLFF. The CDR3 DNA follows: TGTGCCAGTAGTATCGGACAGATTAATGAAAAACTGTTTTTT.

The chain joins TRBV9 to TRBJ1-2; 8 bases agree with TRBD1. The V gene's germline CDR1 is SGDLS and CDR2 YYNGEE. This CDR3 region has 15 residues. V lost 4 bases, J lost 1 base, and 6 bases stayed unmatched. The CDR3 sequence: CASSLGQGGNYGYTF. CDR3 sequence (DNA): TGTGCCAGCAGCCTCGGACAGGGAGGTAACTATGGCTACACCTTC.

The chain links TRBV14 to TRBJ2-1; 14 bases agree with TRBD2. The CDR3 runs 16 residues. V lost 6 bases, J lost 8 bases, and 9 bases stayed unmatched. Germline CDR1 reads SGHDN; CDR2 reads FVKESK. The CDR3 sequence: CASSLLGTSGSYEQFF. The CDR3 coding sequence is TGTGCCAGCAGTCTTCTTGGGACTAGCGGGAGCTATGAGCAGTTCTTC. Full variable domain (rest looked up from reference TRBV14 and TRBJ2-1): EAGVTQFPSHSVIEKGQTVTLRCDPISGHDNLYWYRRVMGKEIKFLLHFVKESKQDESGMPNNRFLAERTGGTYSTLKVQPAELEDSGVYFCASSLLGTSGSYEQFFGPGTRLTVL.

This clone was seen once. V gene TRBV6-5 combines with J gene TRBJ2-7, with a weak D call TRBD1 (5 bases). The V gene lost 4 bases and the J gene lost 2 bases, with 9 bases spanning the gap. CDR3 length equals 13 residues. Looked up from germline, CDR1 is MNHEY and CDR2 is SVGAGI. CDR3 in amino acids: CASSLTEPYEQYF. The CDR3 bases are TGTGCCAGCAGTTTGACAGAGCCCTACGAGCAGTACTTC.

This chain joins TRBV11-2 and TRBJ2-2; D unclear. CDR1 and CDR2 from the germline V gene are SGHAT and FQNNGV. Trimming left V 1 base short and J 7 bases short, with 4 bases between. This CDR3 is 12 amino acids long. The CDR3 sequence: CASSLALGELFF. The CDR3 bases are TGTGCCAGCAGCTTAGCCCTCGGGGAGCTGTTTTTT. Complete variable domain (other parts from reference TRBV11-2 and TRBJ2-2): EAGVAQSPRYKIIEKRQSVAFWCNPISGHATLYWYQQILGQGPKLLIQFQNNGVVDDSQLPKDRFSAERLKGVDSTLKIQPAKLEDSAVYLCASSLALGELFFGEGSRLTVL.

The chain carries TRBV28 and TRBJ1-2, with 12 bases identical to TRBD1. Germline lookup yields CDR1 MDHEN and CDR2 SYDVKM. CDR3 length: 17 residues. Losses at the gene ends were 6 bases for V and 4 bases for J; bases not matched to a gene: 12. CDR3 sequence (DNA): TGTGCCAGCAGGACGGGACAGGGGGCCGGTTGGGGCTATGGCTACACCTTC. It yields the protein CASRTGQGAGWGYGYTF.

The gene calls are TRBV27 and TRBJ2-7, with TRBD2 identical over 12 bases. CDR1 and CDR2 (germline): MNHEY, SMNVEV (reference sequence). This CDR3 contains 15 residues. The trim removed 3 bases at V and 2 bases at J, leaving 2 bases unmatched. The CDR3 bases are TGTGCCAGCAGTTTGGGACTAGCGGGCCCCTACGAGCAGTACTTC. Encoded protein: CASSLGLAGPYEQYF.

The CDR3 protein is CASSPDRVRGYTF. CDR3 nucleotides: TGTGCCAGCAGCCCTGACAGGGTGAGGGGCTACACCTTC. The chain has TRBV7-2 and TRBJ1-2, with 7 positions matching TRBD1. This CDR3 region has 13 residues. Germline assignment: CDR1 SGHTA and CDR2 FQGNSA. Trimming removed 5 bases from V and 8 bases from J; junction bases left unmatched: 8.

The chain joins TRBV5-1 to TRBJ2-1, with TRBD2 matching over 11 bases. This CDR3 is built from 16 residues. J was trimmed by 5 bases and V by 0 bases; bases with no gene match: 4. CDR1 and CDR2 from the germline V gene are SGHRS and YFSETQ. This chain's CDR3 is CASSLGGTSGHNEQFF. CDR3 coding DNA: TGCGCCAGCAGCTTGGGGGGGACTAGCGGACACAATGAGCAGTTCTTC.

The chain couples TRBV7-2 to TRBJ2-7, with TRBD1 matching over 9 bases. Germline values: CDR1 SGHTA, CDR2 FQGNSA. V shed 1 base, J shed 6 bases, and the junction held 10 bases outside the gene matches. There are 16 residues in the CDR3. For the CDR3, the DNA is TGTGCCAGCAGCTTAGAATGGAGACAGGGGGTCGGCGAGCAGTACTTC. Protein: CASSLEWRQGVGEQYF.